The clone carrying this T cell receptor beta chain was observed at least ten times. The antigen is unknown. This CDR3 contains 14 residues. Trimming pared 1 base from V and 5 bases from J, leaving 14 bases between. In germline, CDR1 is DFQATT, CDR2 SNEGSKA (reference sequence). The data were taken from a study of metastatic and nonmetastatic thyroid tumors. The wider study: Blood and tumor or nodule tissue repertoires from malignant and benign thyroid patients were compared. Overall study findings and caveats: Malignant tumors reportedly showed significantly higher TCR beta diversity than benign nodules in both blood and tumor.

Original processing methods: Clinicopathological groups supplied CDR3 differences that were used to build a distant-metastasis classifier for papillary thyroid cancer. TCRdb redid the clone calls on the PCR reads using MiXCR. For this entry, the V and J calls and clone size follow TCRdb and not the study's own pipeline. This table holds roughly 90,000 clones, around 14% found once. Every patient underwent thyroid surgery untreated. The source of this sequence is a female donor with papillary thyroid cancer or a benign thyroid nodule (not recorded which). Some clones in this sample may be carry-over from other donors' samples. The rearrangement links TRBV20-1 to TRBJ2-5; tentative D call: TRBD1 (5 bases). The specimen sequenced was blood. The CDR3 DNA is TGCAGTGCTAGAGTTCCTGGGGCCCGGGAGACCCAGTACTTC. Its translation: CSARVPGARETQYF.